A single sample is the source of the 2 T cell receptor beta chains below, sequenced in a study of cytomegalovirus exposure and HLA in healthy donors (dated by TCRdb to 2016 to 2017). Library construction relied on the immunoSEQ multiplex PCR assay. TCRdb took this table from immuneACCESS and kept in-frame rearrangements with V and J called. Such tables lack part of the clones; where checked against another copy, unresolved V genes explain under half of the gap, and the rest is unexplained. In this sample the table shows some 170,000 clones, approximately 86% of which occur a single time. 6.5% to 7.5% of the sample is taken by the ten largest. The sequenced sample consisted of PBMCs. These receptors were taken from a man aged 25-45 years in good health and CMV-seropositive.

CDR3 nucleotide sequence: TGCGCCAGCAGCTTAGCAGGGGCTTCCACTGAAGCTTTCTTT. It yields the protein CASSLAGASTEAFF. This chain links TRBV5-1 with TRBJ1-1, with D perhaps TRBD1 (6 bases). From germline, CDR1 is SGHRS and CDR2 YFSETQ. The V and J ends lost 2 bases and 4 bases respectively, with 12 bases between them. The CDR3 consists of 14 residues.

This clone was detected only a few times. V and J are TRBV6-4 and TRBJ2-1; D unresolved. Looked up from germline, CDR1 is MRHNA and CDR2 is SNTAGT. Trimming pared 6 bases from V and 5 bases from J, leaving 11 bases between. The CDR3 totals 13 residues. The CDR3 sequence is CASSLDNNNEQFF. CDR3 in DNA: TGTGCCAGCAGCCTCGACAATAACAATGAGCAGTTCTTC.